A single T cell receptor beta chain is shown here with its context. This sample is part of a study of blood T cell repertoires in COVID-19. As originally analysed: Reference gene primer amplification gave nucleated cell count estimates. Sequencing was performed with immunoSEQ multiplex PCR; in TCRdb, only in-frame clones are kept and a portion is missing. V, J and clone size reflect that table, while D and trimming were determined from the DNA. Of around 70,000 clones listed, 60% to 85% are singletons. V was shortened by 6 bases and J by 8 bases, with 16 bases between the two germline ends. This CDR3 is 12 amino acids long. Per the germline V gene, CDR1 is SQVTM and CDR2 is ANQGSEA.

The clonotype originates from a man aged 65 to 79 with acute or convalescent COVID-19. Sequenced material: peripheral blood. This chain joins TRBV29-1 and TRBJ1-2; a possible D gene is TRBD1 (5 bases). Here the CDR3 DNA reads TGCAGCGTCGTTACGCCAGGGTGGGGCTACACCTTC. Translating it yields CSVVTPGWGYTF.